The 14 T cell receptor beta chains reported below all come from one sample, sequenced in a study of OX40 agonist ivuxolimab in advanced cancers. Produced via immunoSEQ multiplex PCR; TCRdb's table is partial and in-frame only. Of about 64,000 clones in the sample, around 91% were seen once. Sample: CD4+ or CD8+ T cells sorted from blood, taken in a trial of the OX40 agonist ivuxolimab. The receptors derive from an adult with an advanced solid tumor such as melanoma, head and neck, liver or kidney cancer.

On this clone: The sample has other DNA sequences that encode this CDR3 too. J is TRBJ1-3 and V is TRBV13; D remains unclear. The germline V gene encodes CDR1 PRHDT and CDR2 FYEKMQ (reference sequence). Trimming shortened V by 4 bases and J by 0 bases, and 10 bases separated the two germline ends. This CDR3 comprises 15 residues. CDR3 sequence (DNA): TGTGCCAGCAGCTCATACACTTACTCTGGAAACACCATATATTTT. It yields the protein CASSSYTYSGNTIYF.

The chain recombines TRBV28 with TRBJ2-3; tentative D call: TRBD1 (6 bases). V was shortened by 3 bases and J by 0 bases, with 13 bases between the two germline ends. The CDR3 is 16 residues long. The germline V gene has CDR1 MDHEN and CDR2 SYDVKM. The CDR3 is CASSFSTGSSTDTQYF. CDR3 coding DNA: TGTGCCAGCAGTTTTTCGACAGGCTCTAGCACAGATACGCAGTATTTT.

This chain joins TRBV30 and TRBJ2-1; 11 positions match TRBD2. The V gene's germline CDR1 is GTSNPN and CDR2 SVGIG (reference sequence). The V and J ends lost 8 bases and 9 bases, in that order; junction bases with no gene match: 9. This CDR3 is built from 13 residues. The CDR3 region is CAGLLAGEGEQFF. DNA of the CDR3: TGTGCCGGACTACTAGCGGGAGAAGGTGAGCAGTTCTTC.

The genes are TRBV7-2 and TRBJ2-1; the match to TRBD2 covers 11 bases. This CDR3 is 15 amino acids long. V shed 6 bases, J shed 7 bases, and the junction held 8 bases outside the gene matches. Germline V CDR1 and CDR2: SGHTA, FQGNSA. CDR3 sequence reads: CASRVPSGGSNEQFF. The CDR3 DNA follows: TGTGCCAGCAGGGTCCCTAGCGGGGGGTCGAATGAGCAGTTCTTC.

The chain has TRBV14 and TRBJ1-2; 8 nucleotides match TRBD1. This CDR3 comprises 15 residues. J lost 5 bases, V lost 3 bases, and 8 bases had no gene match. Germline lookup yields CDR1 SGHDN and CDR2 FVKESK. The DNA of the CDR3 is TGTGCCAGCAGCCACCCAGGGACAGGAGTTTATGGCTACACCTTC. Its translation: CASSHPGTGVYGYTF. The complete variable domain, with remaining parts taken from reference TRBV14 and TRBJ1-2, reads EAGVTQFPSHSVIEKGQTVTLRCDPISGHDNLYWYRRVMGKEIKFLLHFVKESKQDESGMPNNRFLAERTGGTYSTLKVQPAELEDSGVYFCASSHPGTGVYGYTFGSGTRLTVV.

The J gene is TRBJ2-1, the V gene TRBV29-1, with D possibly being TRBD2 (6 bases). Germline V gene lookup returns CDR1 SQVTM and CDR2 ANQGSEA. The CDR3 totals 16 residues. V was pared by 0 bases and J by 1 base, with 13 bases between. CDR3 region: CSVEDPRDGSYNEQFF. The CDR3 coding sequence is TGCAGCGTTGAAGATCCGCGGGACGGATCCTACAATGAGCAGTTCTTC.

This chain uses TRBV21-1 with TRBJ1-5. TRBV21-1 is labeled a pseudogene. The CDR3 runs to 14 residues. This chain's CDR3 is CASSKVSRSQPQHF. In nucleotides, the CDR3 is TGTGCCAGCAGCAAGGTTAGCAGGAGTCAGCCCCAGCATTTT.

The genes are TRBV7-3 and TRBJ2-5; no reliable D call. There are 14 residues in the CDR3. V was trimmed by 1 base and J by 0 bases, leaving 6 bases between them. Germline V gene sequence: CDR1 SGHTA, CDR2 FQGTGA. The CDR3 spells CASSLNPDQETQYF. The CDR3 DNA sequence: TGTGCCAGCAGCTTAAACCCCGACCAAGAGACCCAGTACTTC. The full variable domain, its missing parts supplied by reference TRBV7-3 and TRBJ2-5, is GAGVSQTPSNKVTEKGKYVELRCDPISGHTALYWYRQSLGQGPEFLIYFQGTGAADDSGLPNDRFFAVRPEGSVSTLKIQRTERGDSAVYLCASSLNPDQETQYFGPGTRLLVL.

The rearrangement links TRBV9 to TRBJ2-1, with 10 bases matching TRBD1. This CDR3 comprises 15 residues. V was pared by 2 bases and J by 5 bases, with 4 bases of the junction left unmatched. The V gene's germline CDR1 is SGDLS and CDR2 YYNGEE. CDR3 DNA: TGTGCCAGCAGCGTGACAGGGGGCGTGAACAATGAGCAGTTCTTC. Residues: CASSVTGGVNNEQFF.

The sample holds one count of this clone. V usage is TRBV7-9 and J usage is TRBJ2-1, with 7 bases identical to TRBD1. V lost 4 bases, J lost 8 bases, and 2 bases stayed unmatched. The CDR3 consists of 12 residues. Germline CDR1 and CDR2: SEHNR and FQNEAQ (reference sequence). CDR3 nucleotide sequence: TGTGCCAGCAGCTCCGACAGGGATGAGCAGTTCTTC. Its translation is CASSSDRDEQFF.

This clone was seen only once. V is TRBV9 and J is TRBJ2-7; D unclear. The CDR3 covers 13 residues. Germline values: CDR1 SGDLS, CDR2 YYNGEE. Trimming stripped 0 bases from V and 7 bases from J, with 11 bases between. The CDR3: CASSVALLGEQYF. In DNA form, the CDR3 reads TGTGCCAGCAGCGTAGCTCTTCTTGGTGAGCAGTACTTC.

The V gene is TRBV15, the J gene TRBJ1-3; 9 bases map to TRBD1. CDR1 and CDR2 from the germline V gene are LNHNV and YYDKDF (reference sequence). The CDR3 loop spans 16 amino acids. With V trimmed by 8 bases and J by 0 bases, 8 bases remained unmatched. The CDR3 region has the DNA TGTGCCACCGGTCCGGGACAGGGACGCTCTGGAAACACCATATATTTT. Amino acids: CATGPGQGRSGNTIYF.

This chain connects TRBV27 to TRBJ2-7; 9 bases match TRBD1. Germline loops: CDR1 MNHEY, CDR2 SMNVEV (reference sequence). V trimming: 7 bases; J trimming: 4 bases; junction bases outside the gene matches: 14. The CDR3 runs 16 residues. The CDR3, as DNA: TGTGCCAGCACTACCGGGGACAGGGTTTCACCTTACGAGCAGTACTTC. It yields the protein CASTTGDRVSPYEQYF.

The V gene is TRBV25-1, the J gene TRBJ2-6, with D possibly matching TRBD1 (5 bases). V was pared by 6 bases and J by 1 base, with 10 bases between. CDR3 length equals 15 residues. The V gene's germline CDR1 is MGHDK and CDR2 SYGVNS. The CDR3 sequence is CASRAQGSGANVLTF. The CDR3 DNA is TGTGCCAGCAGAGCGCAGGGTTCTGGGGCCAACGTCCTGACTTTC.